The 20 T cell receptor beta chains given below trace back to one sample, sequenced in a study of blood T cell repertoires in COVID-19. Sequencing used immunoSEQ multiplex PCR; TCRdb keeps in-frame clones, though not all of them. Of 300,000 to 400,000 clones in the sample, around nine tenths are singletons; the top ten hold about 5.2%. The sequencing input was PBMCs or T cells enriched from blood (not recorded which). Receptors originate from a man between 60 and 75 years old who had recovered from COVID-19.

The V call is TRBV28, the J call TRBJ2-2; D is unresolved. CDR3 length equals 14 residues. Trimming took 3 bases from V and 4 from J, leaving 9 bases between them. CDR1 and CDR2 from the germline V gene are MDHEN and SYDVKM. The CDR3 loop is CASSLRRGTGELFF. DNA of the CDR3: TGTGCCAGCAGTTTGCGGCGAGGCACCGGGGAGCTGTTTTTT.

This clone is a singleton in its sample. V usage is TRBV11-3 and J usage is TRBJ2-1; 13 bases match TRBD2. Germline V lookup: CDR1 SGHNT, CDR2 YENEEA. V lost 4 bases, J lost 1 base, and 4 bases stayed unmatched. The CDR3 has 17 amino acids. This chain's CDR3 is CASSWRTSGSSYNEQFF. DNA for the CDR3: TGTGCCAGCAGCTGGAGGACTAGCGGGAGTTCCTACAATGAGCAGTTCTTC.

V and J are TRBV5-6 and TRBJ1-2; D gene unclear. V was shortened by 1 base and J by 3 bases, with 4 bases between the two germline ends. The CDR3 covers 12 residues. Germline lookup yields CDR1 SGHDT and CDR2 YYEEEE. This CDR3 reads CASSLTDYGYTF. The CDR3 region has the DNA TGTGCCAGCAGCTTGACAGACTATGGCTACACCTTC. The full variable domain, with the rest looked up from reference TRBV5-6 and TRBJ1-2, is DAGVTQSPTHLIKTRGQQVTLRCSPKSGHDTVSWYQQALGQGPQFIFQYYEEEERQRGNFPDRFSGHQFPNYSSELNVNALLLGDSALYLCASSLTDYGYTFGSGTRLTVV.

The V and J genes are TRBV29-1 and TRBJ2-5; the D gene is possibly TRBD1 (5 bases). V shed 3 bases and J shed 2 bases, with 7 bases lying between them. CDR3 length equals 12 residues. The V gene's germline CDR1 is SQVTM and CDR2 ANQGSEA. DNA for the CDR3: TGCAGCGTTGACAGGGATCAAGAGACCCAGTACTTC. Its translation is CSVDRDQETQYF.

This chain joins TRBV11-2 and TRBJ1-1, with 7 bases that match TRBD1. The germline V gene has CDR1 SGHAT and CDR2 FQNNGV. V shed 1 base, J shed 4 bases, and the junction held 6 bases outside the gene matches. The length of the CDR3 is 15 residues. The CDR3 region has the DNA TGTGCCAGCAGCTTAGGAAGGGGGCATAGCACTGAAGCTTTCTTT. It yields the protein CASSLGRGHSTEAFF.

The V and J genes are TRBV27 and TRBJ1-1; D is possibly TRBD1 (6 bases). Germline values: CDR1 MNHEY, CDR2 SMNVEV (reference sequence). The germline V and J ends were trimmed by 2 bases and 5 bases, with 9 bases remaining between them. The CDR3 consists of 13 residues. For the CDR3, the DNA is TGTGCCAGCAGTTTAAACAGGGAGACTGAAGCTTTCTTT. Translation: CASSLNRETEAFF.

The gene calls are TRBV6-5 and TRBJ1-1; no definite D call. Trimming took off 11 bases at V and 3 bases at J, with 16 bases between the two ends. There are 13 residues in the CDR3. Germline V gene lookup returns CDR1 MNHEY and CDR2 SVGAGI. The CDR3 DNA follows: TGTGCCCGAGCCGTAGGGAGGGACACTGAAGCTTTCTTT. This gives the protein CARAVGRDTEAFF.

This sequence joins TRBV5-5 and TRBJ2-2, with D possibly matching TRBD2 (6 bases). This CDR3 is built from 15 residues. Trimming took off 6 bases at V and 2 bases at J, with 14 bases between the two ends. Germline V CDR1 and CDR2: SGHKS, YYEKEE (reference sequence). CDR3 in amino acids: CASNPGTLNTGELFF. The CDR3, as DNA: TGTGCCAGCAACCCCGGGACTCTCAACACCGGGGAGCTGTTTTTT.

V gene TRBV7-9 combines with J gene TRBJ1-2; 9 bases line up with TRBD1. The trim removed 4 bases at V and 6 bases at J, leaving 18 bases unmatched. Germline V gene data show CDR1 as SEHNR and CDR2 as FQNEAQ (reference sequence). This CDR3 region has 18 residues. The CDR3: CASSSHGDRAAVGDGYTF. The CDR3 DNA sequence: TGTGCCAGCAGCTCCCATGGGGACAGGGCTGCCGTGGGTGATGGCTACACCTTC.

For this clone: Other DNA sequences from this sample encode an identical CDR3 as well. The chain recombines TRBV19 with TRBJ2-7; 8 nucleotides align to TRBD1. The V gene end was trimmed by 3 bases and the J gene end by 0 bases; junction bases not matched to a gene: 1. The CDR3 extends over 14 amino acids. Germline V gene sequence: CDR1 LNHDA, CDR2 SQIVND (reference sequence). DNA of the CDR3: TGTGCCAGTAGTATGACAGGGGACTCCTACGAGCAGTACTTC. This translates into CASSMTGDSYEQYF.

The chain carries TRBV7-9 and TRBJ1-6, with 8 bases lining up with TRBD1. Trimming took 3 bases from V and 6 from J; bases not matched to a gene: 1. Germline V gene data show CDR1 as SEHNR and CDR2 as FQNEAQ (reference sequence). CDR3 length equals 14 residues. The CDR3 sequence is CASSFDRGNSPLHF. DNA of the CDR3: TGTGCCAGCAGCTTTGACAGGGGTAATTCACCCCTCCACTTT. Based on the CDR3 plus reference TRBV7-9 and TRBJ1-6, the full variable domain is DTGVSQNPRHKITKRGQNVTFRCDPISEHNRLYWYRQTLGQGPEFLTYFQNEAQLEKSRLLSDRFSAERPKGSFSTLEIQRTEQGDSAMYLCASSFDRGNSPLHFGNGTRLTVT.

The V gene is TRBV28, the J gene TRBJ2-6; 9 bases are shared with TRBD1. Per the germline V gene, CDR1 is MDHEN and CDR2 is SYDVKM. This CDR3 is built from 20 residues. Trimming removed 5 bases from V and 0 bases from J; junction bases left unmatched: 14. CDR3 region: CASSIYRVGTGLSGANVLTF. The CDR3 DNA is TGTGCCAGCAGTATTTACCGCGTAGGGACAGGGCTCTCTGGGGCCAACGTCCTGACTTTC. The entire variable domain, with the rest obtained from reference TRBV28 and TRBJ2-6, is as follows: DVKVTQSSRYLVKRTGEKVFLECVQDMDHENMFWYRQDPGLGLRLIYFSYDVKMKEKGDIPEGYSVSREKKERFSLILESASTNQTSMYLCASSIYRVGTGLSGANVLTFGAGSRLTVL.

The V call is TRBV7-2, the J call TRBJ1-1, with D hard to call. The germline V and J ends were trimmed by 10 bases and 0 bases, with 6 bases remaining between them. Germline V gene data show CDR1 as SGHTA and CDR2 as FQGNSA. The CDR3 spans 11 residues. CDR3 residues: CATYVNTEAFF. CDR3 nucleotide sequence: TGTGCCACCTATGTGAACACTGAAGCTTTCTTT.

The rearrangement uses TRBV28 and TRBJ1-4; 9 bases align to TRBD1. CDR1 is MDHEN, CDR2 SYDVKM, per germline. V lost 8 bases and J lost 8; bases outside the gene matches: 12. The CDR3 consists of 15 residues. DNA for the CDR3: TGTGCCAGCGGGTCCCGGACAGGGGTTGAGGAAAAACTGTTTTTT. Translated: CASGSRTGVEEKLFF.

This clone has only one observation. The chain uses TRBV7-2 and TRBJ2-1; 8 bases align to TRBD1. CDR1 SGHTA and CDR2 FQGNSA come from the germline V gene. This CDR3 is 14 amino acids long. Unmatched junction bases numbered 2, after V lost 4 bases and J lost 3 bases. CDR3 DNA: TGTGCCAGCAGCTACGGACAGGGCTACAATGAGCAGTTCTTC. This codes for CASSYGQGYNEQFF.

The chain has TRBV4-1 and TRBJ2-7; the match to TRBD2 covers 10 bases. Germline CDR1 reads MGHRA; CDR2 reads YSYEKL. The length of the CDR3 is 16 residues. V shed 0 bases, J shed 4 bases, and the junction held 6 bases outside the gene matches. The chain's CDR3 is CASSQDRLAGVYEQYF. The CDR3 coding sequence is TGCGCCAGCAGCCAAGATAGGCTAGCGGGAGTGTACGAGCAGTACTTC.

This chain connects TRBV11-1 to TRBJ2-7; D possibly corresponds to TRBD2 (5 bases). Looked up from germline, CDR1 is SGHAT and CDR2 is FQDESV (reference sequence). This CDR3 contains 12 residues. V lost 2 bases, J lost 4 bases, and 6 bases lay in between. DNA for the CDR3: TGTGCCAGCAGCTTAACTAGATACGAGCAGTACTTC. Its translation is CASSLTRYEQYF. The variable domain in full, with the rest retrieved from reference TRBV11-1 and TRBJ2-7, is EAEVAQSPRYKITEKSQAVAFWCDPISGHATLYWYRQILGQGPELLVQFQDESVVDDSQLPKDRFSAERLKGVDSTLKIQPAELGDSAMYLCASSLTRYEQYFGPGTRLTVT.

J is TRBJ2-1 and V is TRBV10-1, with 15 bases that match TRBD2. V dropped 5 bases and J dropped 7; count of bases not matched to a gene: 9. The CDR3 extends over 17 amino acids. Per germline, CDR1 WNHNN and CDR2 SYGVQD (reference sequence). The CDR3 is CASSHGLAGGPRNEQFF. In nucleotides, the CDR3 is TGCGCCAGCAGTCATGGACTAGCGGGAGGGCCTAGAAATGAGCAGTTCTTC.

The CDR3 protein is CASSQEVTGAPNEKLFF. CDR3 coding DNA: TGTGCCAGCAGCCAAGAGGTTACAGGGGCCCCGAATGAAAAACTGTTTTTT. This rearrangement joins TRBV4-2 to TRBJ1-4; TRBD1 aligns across 7 bases. With V trimmed by 0 bases and J by 5 bases, 9 bases remained unmatched. Germline V CDR1 and CDR2: LGHNA, YNFKEQ. The CDR3 covers 17 residues.

This clone has more than one count but fewer than ten. The rearrangement uses TRBV28 and TRBJ1-2; 9 nucleotides match TRBD1. The germline gives CDR1 MDHEN, CDR2 SYDVKM. With 10 bases clipped from V and 13 bases from J, the junction kept 16 bases outside the gene matches. This CDR3 is 13 amino acids long. CDR3: CATLVRDRAYCTF. In DNA, the CDR3 is TGTGCCACGCTTGTCCGGGACAGGGCTTATTGCACCTTC.